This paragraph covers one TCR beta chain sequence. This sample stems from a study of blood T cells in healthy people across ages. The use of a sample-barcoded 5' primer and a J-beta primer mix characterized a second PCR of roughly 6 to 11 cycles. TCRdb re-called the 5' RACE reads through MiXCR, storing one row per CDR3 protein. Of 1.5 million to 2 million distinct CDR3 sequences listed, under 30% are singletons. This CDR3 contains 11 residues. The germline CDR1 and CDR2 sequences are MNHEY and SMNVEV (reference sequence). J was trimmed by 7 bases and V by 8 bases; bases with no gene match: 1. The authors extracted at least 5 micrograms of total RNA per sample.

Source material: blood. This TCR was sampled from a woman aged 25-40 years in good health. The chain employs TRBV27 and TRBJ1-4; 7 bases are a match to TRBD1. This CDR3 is CASRDSEKLFF. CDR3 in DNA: TGTGCCAGCCGGGACAGTGAAAAACTGTTTTTT.